This T cell receptor (beta chain) was found in a study of T-cell memory formation after mild COVID-19. This CDR3 is 15 amino acids long. The germline V and J ends were trimmed by 4 bases and 4 bases, with 11 bases remaining between them. Germline assignment: CDR1 SEHNR and CDR2 FQNEAQ (reference sequence). TCRdb passed the 5' RACE reads through MiXCR, listing each CDR3 protein once. Of roughly 99,000 distinct CDR3 sequences listed, 13% to 15% are singletons. In this sample, this clonotype turned up a few times. Sequencing input: PBMCs or a T cell subset sorted from them (not recorded which). The chain links TRBV7-9 to TRBJ2-6; maybe TRBD1 (5 bases). The source is a man younger than 35 who had mild COVID-19 (a few samples of this study predate the infection). Cell type and time point are not known. The CDR3 region is CASSSRALGANVLTF. The CDR3 DNA is TGTGCCAGCAGCTCCAGGGCTCTCGGGGCCAACGTCCTGACTTTC. Variable domain in full (rest from reference TRBV7-9 and TRBJ2-6): DTGVSQNPRHKITKRGQNVTFRCDPISEHNRLYWYRQTLGQGPEFLTYFQNEAQLEKSRLLSDRFSAERPKGSFSTLEIQRTEQGDSAMYLCASSSRALGANVLTFGAGSRLTVL.